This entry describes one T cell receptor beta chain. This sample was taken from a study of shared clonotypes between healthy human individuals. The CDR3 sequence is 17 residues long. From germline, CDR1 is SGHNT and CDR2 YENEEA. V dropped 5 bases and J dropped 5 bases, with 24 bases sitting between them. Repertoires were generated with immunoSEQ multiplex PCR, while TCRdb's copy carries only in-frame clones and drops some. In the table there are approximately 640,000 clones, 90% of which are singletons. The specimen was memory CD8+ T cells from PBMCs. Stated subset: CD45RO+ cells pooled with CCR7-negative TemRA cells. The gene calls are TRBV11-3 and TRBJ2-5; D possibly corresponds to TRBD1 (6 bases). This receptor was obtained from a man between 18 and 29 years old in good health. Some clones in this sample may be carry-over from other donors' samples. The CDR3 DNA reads TGTGCCAGCAGCAAAGATCAGTGGGGACATGGGGTCGAGACCCAGTACTTC. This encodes CASSKDQWGHGVETQYF.